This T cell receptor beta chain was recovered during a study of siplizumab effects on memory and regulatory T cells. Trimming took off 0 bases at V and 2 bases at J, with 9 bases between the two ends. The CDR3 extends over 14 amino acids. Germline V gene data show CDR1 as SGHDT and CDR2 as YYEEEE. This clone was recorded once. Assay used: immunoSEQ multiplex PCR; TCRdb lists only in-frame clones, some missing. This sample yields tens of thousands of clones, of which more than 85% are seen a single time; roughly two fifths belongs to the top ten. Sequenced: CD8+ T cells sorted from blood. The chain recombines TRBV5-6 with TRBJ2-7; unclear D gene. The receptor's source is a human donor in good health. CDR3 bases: TGTGCCAGCAGCTTGGGGACGCTTACCTACGAGCAGTACTTC. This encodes CASSLGTLTYEQYF.